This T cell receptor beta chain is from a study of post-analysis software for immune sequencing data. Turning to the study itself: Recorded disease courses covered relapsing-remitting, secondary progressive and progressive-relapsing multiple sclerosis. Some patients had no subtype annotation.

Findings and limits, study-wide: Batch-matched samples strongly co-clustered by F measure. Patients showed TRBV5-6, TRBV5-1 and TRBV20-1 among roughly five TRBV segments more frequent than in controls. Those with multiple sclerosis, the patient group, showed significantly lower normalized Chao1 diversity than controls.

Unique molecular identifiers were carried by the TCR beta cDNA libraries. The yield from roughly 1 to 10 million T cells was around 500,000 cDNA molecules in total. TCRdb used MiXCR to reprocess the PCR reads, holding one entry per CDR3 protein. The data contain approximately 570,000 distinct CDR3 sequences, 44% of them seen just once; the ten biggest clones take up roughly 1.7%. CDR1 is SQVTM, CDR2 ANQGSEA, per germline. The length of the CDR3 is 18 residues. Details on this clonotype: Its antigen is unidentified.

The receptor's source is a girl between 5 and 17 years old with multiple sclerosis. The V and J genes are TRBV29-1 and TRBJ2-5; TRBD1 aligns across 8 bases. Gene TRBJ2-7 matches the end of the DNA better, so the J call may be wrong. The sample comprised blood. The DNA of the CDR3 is TGCAGCGTTGAAGTCCCATTCGAAGACAGGGGCCCAACCCACGAGCAGTACTTC. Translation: CSVEVPFEDRGPTHEQYF.